The T cell receptor beta chain under discussion was sequenced for a study of blood T cell repertoires in COVID-19 (TCRdb year 2020). With respect to the entire study: Collaborator samples came from the United States, Italy and Spain and covered acute and convalescent phases of COVID-19. The samples were drawn from two sources: the first 160 participants of the ongoing ImmuneRACE study, and over 950 subjects contributed by 6 global collaborators. The material from the prospective study consisted of cDNA or gDNA derived from T cells, B-cell-depleted T cells, or PBMCs. The repertoires were released in a freely available public database meant as a resource for research on the immune response to SARS-CoV-2. Nearly every sample came with metadata listing a de-identified subject ID, COVID-19 status, age in years and sex. Where HLA class I and class II types were available, the types were taken from metadata supplied by the sample provider, not from assay-based typing. The dataset comprised deeply sampled blood TCRbeta repertoires from subjects exposed to, actively infected with, or recovered from COVID-19.

Whole blood was collected in K2EDTA tubes by collaborating institutions according to the institutions' own protocols. For TCRbeta analysis, collaborator samples were shipped as frozen whole blood, as isolated PBMCs, or as DNA extracted from either sample type. Remarks on this clone: Its antigen is still unknown. There are no base qualities to consult, and no much larger clone falls within one base.

The CDR3 goes from the cysteine to the phenylalanine over 14 residues. CDR3 DNA is the only sequence kept; it has 42 bases, read in frame from the first base. CDR1 and CDR2 were assigned from the germline V gene as SGHRS and YFSETQ. V is cut back by 2 bases and J by 5 bases, with 5 bases in the junction unmatched. What the authors observed across the whole study: The amount of clinical and demographic metadata varied by source and participant and was provided uncurated.

TCRbeta CDR3 regions were amplified from genomic DNA by means of the immunoSEQ Assay, a bias-controlled multiplex PCR. Under the source paper's analysis protocol: Within the assay, amplification of reference gene primers was used to estimate how many nucleated cells each sample contained. To quantify the absolute abundance of each unique TCRbeta CDR3 rearrangement, sequence reads were collapsed and filtered. For each sample, productive Simpson clonality was calculated as the square root of Simpson's diversity index across productive rearrangements. The table was pulled from immuneACCESS by TCRdb, which kept in-frame rearrangements only. Such tables lose some clones; where checked, under half of the loss comes from unresolved V genes, and the rest has no known cause. V, J and clone size are those of that table, while D and trimming were read from the DNA. Recorded for this sample are 150,000 or so clones; just under 85% of them occurred a single time. Over 20% of the sample is taken by the ten largest.

The clonotype was recovered from a woman of 80 years or more with acute or convalescent COVID-19. Material: peripheral blood. This chain is built from TRBV5-1 and TRBJ2-5, with 8 bases aligning to TRBD2. For the CDR3, the sequence is CASSFSGGVETQYF. The DNA sequence is as follows: TGCGCCAGCAGCTTTTCGGGAGGGGTCGAGACCCAGTACTTC.